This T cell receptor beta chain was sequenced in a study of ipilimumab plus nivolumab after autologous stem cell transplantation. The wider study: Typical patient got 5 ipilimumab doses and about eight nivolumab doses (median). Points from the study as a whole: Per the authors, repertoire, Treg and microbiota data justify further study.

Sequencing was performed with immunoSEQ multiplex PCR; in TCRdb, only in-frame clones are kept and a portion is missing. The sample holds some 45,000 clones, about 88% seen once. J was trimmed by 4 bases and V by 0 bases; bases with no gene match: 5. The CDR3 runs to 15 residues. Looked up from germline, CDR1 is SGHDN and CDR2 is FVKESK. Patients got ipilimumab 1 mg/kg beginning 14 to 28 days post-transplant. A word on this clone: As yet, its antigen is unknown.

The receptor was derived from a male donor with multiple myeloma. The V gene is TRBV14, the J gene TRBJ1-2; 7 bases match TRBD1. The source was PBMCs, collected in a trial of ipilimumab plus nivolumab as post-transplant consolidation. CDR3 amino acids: CASSQDSDRVYGYTF. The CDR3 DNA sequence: TGTGCCAGCAGCCAAGATTCAGACAGGGTCTATGGCTACACCTTC.